These T cell receptor beta chains were read from a single sample in a study of beta chain features in type 1 diabetes. Some clones are missing from TCRdb's copy, which holds only in-frame ones; the method was immunoSEQ multiplex PCR. This table holds roughly 150,000 clones, over 8.5% found once. The material sequenced was central memory CD4+ T cells from blood. These receptors originate from a man aged 18 to 29 in good health. Each CDR3 is given without its conserved first and last residue. Clone sizes are given selectively: once, few, many, or a class where the clone is expanded.

TRBV2	-	TRBJ1-2	ASSEWGVYGYT
TRBV10-3	few	TRBJ1-4	AIRPGQGSEKLF
TRBV7-3	few	TRBJ2-4	ASSLTSAQAKNIQY
TRBV25-1	few	TRBJ2-1	ASRKTGYNEQF
TRBV6-6	-	TRBJ2-7	ASSYVNEQY
TRBV10-3	-	TRBJ1-5	AISENSNQPQH
TRBV7-2	few	TRBJ1-5	ASSSQGAISPSI
TRBV4-3	-	TRBJ2-3	ASSQDFPRDTQY
TRBV5-6	few	TRBJ1-2	ASSVYRAGYT
TRBV5-6	-	TRBJ2-3	ASSLHRTDTQY
TRBV28	-	TRBJ2-4	ASSLQGGQNIQY
TRBV9	-	TRBJ1-2	ASSVGQGESGYT
TRBV30	few	TRBJ2-3	AWSVTGTSTDTQY
TRBV7-2	few	TRBJ2-2	ASSYRPGAGGELF
TRBV7-2	-	TRBJ1-3	ASSLWLISGNTIY
TRBV5-1	-	TRBJ2-5	ASSRLTGPQETQY
TRBV29-1	few	TRBJ2-5	SVGLPGQEETQY
TRBV9	-	TRBJ2-1	ASSSRDRGLDEQF
TRBV6-1	-	TRBJ2-1	ASPQREGGEQF
TRBV29-1	few	TRBJ1-1	SAGDNTEAF
TRBV4-1	few	TRBJ1-1	ASSRVQGKNTEAF
TRBV5-4	-	TRBJ2-7	ASSLDGGGLYEQY
TRBV5-1	few	TRBJ2-7	ASSSRTSTSGSSYEQY
TRBV4-2	many	TRBJ1-6	ASSQEATGFNSPLH
TRBV11-2	many	TRBJ2-3	ASSLGGQVVGTDTQY
TRBV5-1	few	TRBJ2-7	ASSLAEEGAAYEQY
TRBV27	few	TRBJ1-1	ASSLSNKLNTEAF
TRBV28	few	TRBJ1-5	ASSRGQTRQPQH
TRBV2	-	TRBJ2-4	ASKRDTKNIQY
TRBV4-1	few	TRBJ2-5	ASSQGLTGGRETQY
TRBV9	-	TRBJ2-1	ASSVMGDSYNEQF
TRBV7-9	few	TRBJ2-3	ASSFPSPGQGSQDTQY
TRBV2	-	TRBJ1-6	ASRTGSSYNSPLH
TRBV19	few	TRBJ2-2	ATWDLTGELF
TRBV10-3	few	TRBJ2-1	AIRPGLAGAVHNEQF
TRBV7-2	-	TRBJ2-1	ASSLDHEQF
TRBV9	few	TRBJ2-7	ASSARSYEQY